What follows is one T cell receptor beta chain and its context. Antigen unknown. This specimen comes from a study of OX40 agonist ivuxolimab in advanced cancers. Study overall: Patients in the trial were receiving intravenous ivuxolimab every 2 weeks, at doses of 0.01 to 10 mg/kg. Two cutaneous melanoma patients and one hepatocellular carcinoma patient, three in all, had partial responses. Study-level points and caveats: Among patients with partial responses at 0.1-3.0 mg/kg, clonal expansion was among the lowest.

The repertoire was sequenced with immunoSEQ multiplex PCR; TCRdb's copy has only in-frame clones and lacks some. The table records under 65,000 clones, around 90% of them present only once. The sequencing used CD4+ or CD8+ T cells sorted from blood, collected in a trial of the OX40 agonist ivuxolimab. The receptor comes from an adult with an advanced solid tumor such as melanoma, head and neck, liver or kidney cancer.

CDR3 amino acids: CASSILADTQYF. DNA of the CDR3: TGTGCCAGCAGCATTCTAGCAGATACGCAGTATTTT. This chain connects TRBV2 to TRBJ2-3; D is uncertain. Per germline, CDR1 SNHLY and CDR2 FYNNEI. The CDR3 is 12 amino acids. V was pared by 6 bases and J by 4 bases, with 8 bases between.